The 11 T cell receptor beta chains given below trace back to one sample, sequenced in a study of cytomegalovirus exposure and HLA in healthy donors. Both 60 Vbeta primers and 13 Jbeta primers went into the PCR. Measured with immunoSEQ multiplex PCR; TCRdb has only the in-frame clones, and not every one. The profile shows about 190,000 clones, 70% to 75% of them singletons. Sequenced sample: PBMCs. These receptors were taken from a woman between 25 and 40 years old in good health and CMV-seropositive.

J is TRBJ2-2 and V is TRBV5-1, with D perhaps TRBD2 (6 bases). Germline V gene sequence: CDR1 SGHRS, CDR2 YFSETQ. With 3 bases removed from V and 1 base from J, the gap between germline ends came to 16 bases. The CDR3 has 17 residues. The CDR3, as DNA: TGCGCCAGCAGCTGGCCAGCCTCGGGACTGAACACCGGGGAGCTGTTTTTT. Translated, it gives CASSWPASGLNTGELFF.

The genes are TRBV13 and TRBJ2-2; maybe TRBD2 (5 bases). The germline V gene has CDR1 PRHDT and CDR2 FYEKMQ (reference sequence). V lost 5 bases and J lost 4, with 11 bases in between. CDR3 length: 14 residues. CDR3 DNA: TGTGCCAGCAGCCCGCGGGCTACCACCGGGGAGCTGTTTTTT. It codes for CASSPRATTGELFF.

The chain employs TRBV27 and TRBJ2-1, with 10 bases identical to TRBD1. This CDR3 is built from 14 residues. J lost 6 bases, V lost 5 bases, and 4 bases had no gene match. Per germline, CDR1 MNHEY and CDR2 SMNVEV (reference sequence). The CDR3 here is CASSDRGPFNEQFF. CDR3 sequence (DNA): TGTGCCAGCAGTGACAGGGGGCCGTTCAATGAGCAGTTCTTC.

The chain combines TRBV19 with TRBJ1-5; perhaps TRBD1 as D (6 bases). This CDR3 region has 15 residues. V lost 2 bases and J 1 base, leaving 9 bases between the germline ends. Germline V lookup: CDR1 LNHDA, CDR2 SQIVND (reference sequence). CDR3 sequence: CASSISGGSNQPQHF. The CDR3, as DNA: TGTGCCAGTAGTATATCGGGGGGCAGCAATCAGCCCCAGCATTTT.

The genes are TRBV28 and TRBJ2-1, with a weak D call TRBD1 (5 bases). CDR3 length equals 15 residues. With 8 bases removed from V and 6 bases from J, the gap between germline ends came to 20 bases. Germline CDR1 is MDHEN and CDR2 is SYDVKM. DNA for the CDR3: TGTGCCAGCCACACCCCAGACAGTCCCCTCAATGAGCAGTTCTTC. Residues: CASHTPDSPLNEQFF.

V is TRBV27 and J is TRBJ2-7, with a possible D match to TRBD2 (6 bases). CDR1 is MNHEY and CDR2 is SMNVEV in the germline V gene (reference sequence). This CDR3 is 15 amino acids long. The germline V and J ends were trimmed by 8 bases and 4 bases, with 21 bases remaining between them. Here the CDR3 DNA reads TGTGCCAGCTCATCGGGGTCGGGAGCGAAATACGAGCAGTACTTC. Amino acid sequence: CASSSGSGAKYEQYF.

V usage is TRBV11-2 and J usage is TRBJ2-2, with TRBD2 matching over 7 bases. The CDR3 runs 17 residues. Germline CDR1 reads SGHAT; CDR2 reads FQNNGV. Trimming removed 5 bases from V and 2 bases from J; junction bases left unmatched: 11. In DNA form, the CDR3 reads TGTGCCAGCAGCCACTCCCCAGGACTAGGAAACACCGGGGAGCTGTTTTTT. Translated, it gives CASSHSPGLGNTGELFF. The variable domain in full, with the rest retrieved from reference TRBV11-2 and TRBJ2-2, is EAGVAQSPRYKIIEKRQSVAFWCNPISGHATLYWYQQILGQGPKLLIQFQNNGVVDDSQLPKDRFSAERLKGVDSTLKIQPAKLEDSAVYLCASSHSPGLGNTGELFFGEGSRLTVL.

The table lists this clone with a few counts. At one end, the junction sequence differs from germline, possibly due to a read error. The rearrangement uses TRBV6-1 and TRBJ1-4; D is unresolved. Germline V gene sequence: CDR1 MNHNS, CDR2 SASEGT. This CDR3 comprises 14 residues. The CDR3 coding sequence is TGTGCCAGCAGCGAAGGGTACGGTAATGAAAAACTGTTTTTT. It specifies CASSEGYGNEKLFF.

The CDR3 sequence: CASSYGRGQETSYEQYF. The CDR3 region has the DNA TGCGCCAGCAGCTATGGAAGGGGGCAGGAAACCTCCTACGAGCAGTACTTC. The J gene is TRBJ2-7, the V gene TRBV10-1; 7 bases are a match to TRBD1. V lost 6 bases and J lost 0; bases outside the gene matches: 14. The germline gives CDR1 WNHNN, CDR2 SYGVQD (reference sequence). The CDR3 totals 17 residues.

The sample holds a few counts of this clone. This sequence joins TRBV11-2 and TRBJ2-6; 7 nucleotides line up with TRBD2. CDR3 length equals 17 residues. Germline CDR1 is SGHAT and CDR2 is FQNNGV. With 0 bases clipped from V and 0 bases from J, the junction kept 2 bases outside the gene matches. As DNA, the CDR3 is TGTGCCAGCAGCTTAGATCCGGGGGGCTCTGGGGCCAACGTCCTGACTTTC. It encodes CASSLDPGGSGANVLTF. Variable domain in full (rest from reference TRBV11-2 and TRBJ2-6): EAGVAQSPRYKIIEKRQSVAFWCNPISGHATLYWYQQILGQGPKLLIQFQNNGVVDDSQLPKDRFSAERLKGVDSTLKIQPAKLEDSAVYLCASSLDPGGSGANVLTFGAGSRLTVL.

This clone turned up a few times. The chain recombines TRBV28 with TRBJ2-7; 8 bases are a match to TRBD2. The CDR3 loop spans 15 amino acids. Germline V gives CDR1 MDHEN, CDR2 SYDVKM. V shed 5 bases, J shed 5 bases, and the junction held 11 bases outside the gene matches. CDR3 protein: CASSPLREALDEQYF. As DNA, the CDR3 is TGTGCCAGCAGTCCCTTGCGGGAGGCCCTTGACGAGCAGTACTTC.